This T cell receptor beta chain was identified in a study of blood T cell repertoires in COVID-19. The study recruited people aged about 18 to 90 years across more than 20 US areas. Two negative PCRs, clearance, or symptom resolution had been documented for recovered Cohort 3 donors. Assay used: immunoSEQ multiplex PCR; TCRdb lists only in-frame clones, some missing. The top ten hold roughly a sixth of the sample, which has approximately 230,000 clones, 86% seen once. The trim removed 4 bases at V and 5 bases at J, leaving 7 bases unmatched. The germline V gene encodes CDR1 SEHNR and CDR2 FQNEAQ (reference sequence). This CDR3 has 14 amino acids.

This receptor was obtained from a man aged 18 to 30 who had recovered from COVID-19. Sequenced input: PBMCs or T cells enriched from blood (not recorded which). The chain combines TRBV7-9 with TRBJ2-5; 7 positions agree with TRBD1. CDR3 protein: CASSSEQGMETQYF. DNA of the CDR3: TGTGCCAGCAGCTCCGAACAGGGGATGGAGACCCAGTACTTC.